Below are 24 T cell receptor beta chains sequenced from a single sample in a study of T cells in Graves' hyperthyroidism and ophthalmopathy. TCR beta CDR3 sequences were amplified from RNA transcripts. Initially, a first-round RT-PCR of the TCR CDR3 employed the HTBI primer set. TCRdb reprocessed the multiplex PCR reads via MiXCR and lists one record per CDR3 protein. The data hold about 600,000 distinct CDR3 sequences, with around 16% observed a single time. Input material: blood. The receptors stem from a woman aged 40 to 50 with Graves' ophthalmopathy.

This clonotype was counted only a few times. The CDR3 DNA follows: TGTGCCAGCAGCTTACGCGGGGCGGGTACCGGGGAGCTGTTTTTT. Translating it yields CASSLRGAGTGELFF. The V and J genes are TRBV7-2 and TRBJ2-2; D is perhaps TRBD2 (6 bases). The germline V gene encodes CDR1 SGHTA and CDR2 FQGNSA. CDR3 size: 15 residues. Trimming took off 2 bases at V and 5 bases at J, with 12 bases between the two ends.

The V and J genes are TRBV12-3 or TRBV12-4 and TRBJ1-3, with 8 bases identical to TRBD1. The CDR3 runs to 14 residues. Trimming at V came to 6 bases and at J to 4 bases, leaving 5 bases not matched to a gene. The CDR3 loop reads CASRGQGSGNTIYF. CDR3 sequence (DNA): TGTGCCAGCAGAGGACAGGGCTCAGGAAACACCATATATTTT.

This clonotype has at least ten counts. CDR3: CASNRPVRNEQFF. CDR3 DNA sequence: TGTGCCAGCAACCGACCGGTGCGCAATGAGCAGTTCTTC. The chain is built from TRBV28 and TRBJ2-1; D is unclear. Germline CDR1 MDHEN, CDR2 SYDVKM. The CDR3 consists of 13 residues. Deletions cut 7 bases from V and 6 bases from J, with 13 bases between. The complete variable domain, with remaining parts taken from reference TRBV28 and TRBJ2-1, reads DVKVTQSSRYLVKRTGEKVFLECVQDMDHENMFWYRQDPGLGLRLIYFSYDVKMKEKGDIPEGYSVSREKKERFSLILESASTNQTSMYLCASNRPVRNEQFFGPGTRLTVL.

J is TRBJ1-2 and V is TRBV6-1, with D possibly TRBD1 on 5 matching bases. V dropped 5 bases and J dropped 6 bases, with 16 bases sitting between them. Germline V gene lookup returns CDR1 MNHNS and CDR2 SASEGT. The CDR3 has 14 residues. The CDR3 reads CASSWGGAWDGYTF. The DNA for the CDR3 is TGTGCCAGCAGTTGGGGCGGGGCGTGGGATGGCTACACCTTC.

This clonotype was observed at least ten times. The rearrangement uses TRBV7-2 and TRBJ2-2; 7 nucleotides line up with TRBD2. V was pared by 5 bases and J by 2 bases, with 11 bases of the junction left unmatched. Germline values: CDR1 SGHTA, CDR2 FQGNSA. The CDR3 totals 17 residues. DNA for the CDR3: TGTGCCAGCAGCCCAGTGGGGGGAGGGCAAAACACCGGGGAGCTGTTTTTT. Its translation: CASSPVGGGQNTGELFF.

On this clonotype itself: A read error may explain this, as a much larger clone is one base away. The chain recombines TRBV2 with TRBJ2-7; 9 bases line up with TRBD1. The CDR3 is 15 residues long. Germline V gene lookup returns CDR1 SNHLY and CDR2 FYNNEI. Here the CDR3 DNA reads TGTGTCAGCAGAACAGGACAGGGGATGGTCTACGAGCAGTACTTC. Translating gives CVSRTGQGMVYEQYF.

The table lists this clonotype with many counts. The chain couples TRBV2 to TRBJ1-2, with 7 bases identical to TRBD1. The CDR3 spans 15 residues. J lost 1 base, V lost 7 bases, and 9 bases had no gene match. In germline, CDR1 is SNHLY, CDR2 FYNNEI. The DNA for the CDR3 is TGTGCCAGCATCCTGGACAGGTTCAGTAACTATGGCTACACCTTC. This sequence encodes CASILDRFSNYGYTF.

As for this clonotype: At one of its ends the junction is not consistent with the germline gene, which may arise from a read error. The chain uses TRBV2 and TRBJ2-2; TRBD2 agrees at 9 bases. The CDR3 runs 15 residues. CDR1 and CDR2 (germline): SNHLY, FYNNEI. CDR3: CASSGTSVNTEELFF. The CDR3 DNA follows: TGTGCCAGCAGTGGGACTAGCGTAAACACCGAGGAGCTGTTTTTT.

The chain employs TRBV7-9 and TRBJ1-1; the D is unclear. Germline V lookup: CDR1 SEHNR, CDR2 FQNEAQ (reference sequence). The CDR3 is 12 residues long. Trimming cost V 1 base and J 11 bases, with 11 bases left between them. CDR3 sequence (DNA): TGTGCCAGCAGCTTAGTGGGATCTGGGGCTTTCTTT. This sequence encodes CASSLVGSGAFF.

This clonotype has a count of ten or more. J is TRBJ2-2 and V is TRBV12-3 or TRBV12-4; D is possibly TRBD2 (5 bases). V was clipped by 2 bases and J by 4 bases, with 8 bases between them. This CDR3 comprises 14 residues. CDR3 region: CASSLTGVTGELFF. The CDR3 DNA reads TGTGCCAGCAGTTTAACCGGGGTCACCGGGGAGCTGTTTTTT.

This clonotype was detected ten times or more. CDR3 bases: TGCAGTGCTAGCGACAGGGGCCAGATGAACACTGAAGCTTTCTTT. Its protein product is CSASDRGQMNTEAFF. This chain joins TRBV20-1 and TRBJ1-1; 8 nucleotides match TRBD1. CDR3 size: 15 residues. Germline CDR1 and CDR2: DFQATT and SNEGSKA (reference sequence). With V trimmed by 3 bases and J by 0 bases, 6 bases remained unmatched.

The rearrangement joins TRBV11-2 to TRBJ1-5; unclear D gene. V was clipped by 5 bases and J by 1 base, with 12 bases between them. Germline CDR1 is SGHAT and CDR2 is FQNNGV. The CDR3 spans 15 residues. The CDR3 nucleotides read TGTGCCAGCAGCGCCTGGGCGGGAAGCAATCAGCCCCAGCATTTT. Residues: CASSAWAGSNQPQHF.

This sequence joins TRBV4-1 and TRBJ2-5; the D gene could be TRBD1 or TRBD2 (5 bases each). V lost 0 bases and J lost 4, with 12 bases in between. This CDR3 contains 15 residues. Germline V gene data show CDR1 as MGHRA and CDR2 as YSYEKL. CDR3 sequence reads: CASSQEGETTETQYF. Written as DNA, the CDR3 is TGCGCCAGCAGCCAAGAGGGGGAGACTACAGAGACCCAGTACTTC.

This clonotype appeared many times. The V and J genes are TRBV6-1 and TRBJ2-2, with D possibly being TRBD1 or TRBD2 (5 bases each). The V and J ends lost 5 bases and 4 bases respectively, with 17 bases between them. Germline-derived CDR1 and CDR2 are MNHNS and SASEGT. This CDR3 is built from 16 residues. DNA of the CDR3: TGTGCCAGCAGTTTCTCACCGGGACGGAGCACCGGGGAGCTGTTTTTT. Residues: CASSFSPGRSTGELFF.

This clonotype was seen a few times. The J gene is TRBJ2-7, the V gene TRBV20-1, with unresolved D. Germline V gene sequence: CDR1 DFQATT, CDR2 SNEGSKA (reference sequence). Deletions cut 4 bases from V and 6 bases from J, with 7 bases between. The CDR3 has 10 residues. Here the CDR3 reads CSANELEQYF. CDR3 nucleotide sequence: TGCAGTGCTAATGAGCTCGAGCAGTACTTC.

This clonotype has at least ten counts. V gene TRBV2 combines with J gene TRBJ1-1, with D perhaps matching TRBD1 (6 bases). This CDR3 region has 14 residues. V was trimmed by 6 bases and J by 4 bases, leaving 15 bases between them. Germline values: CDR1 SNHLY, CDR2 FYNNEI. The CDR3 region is CASRDPTGLTEAFF. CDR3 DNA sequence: TGTGCCAGCAGGGACCCGACAGGACTCACTGAAGCTTTCTTT.

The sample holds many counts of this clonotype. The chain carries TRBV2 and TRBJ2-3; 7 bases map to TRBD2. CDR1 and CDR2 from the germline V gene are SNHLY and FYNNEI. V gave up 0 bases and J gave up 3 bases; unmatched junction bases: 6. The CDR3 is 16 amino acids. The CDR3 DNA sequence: TGTGCCAGCAGTGAAGCAGGCGCGGGAGTAACAGATACGCAGTATTTT. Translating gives CASSEAGAGVTDTQYF.

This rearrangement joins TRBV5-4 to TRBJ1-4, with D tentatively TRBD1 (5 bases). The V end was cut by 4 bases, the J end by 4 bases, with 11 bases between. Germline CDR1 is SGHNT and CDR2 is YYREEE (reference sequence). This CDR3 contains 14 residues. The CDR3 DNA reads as TGTGCCAGCAGCCTGGACACCTATAATGAAAAACTGTTTTTT. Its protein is CASSLDTYNEKLFF.

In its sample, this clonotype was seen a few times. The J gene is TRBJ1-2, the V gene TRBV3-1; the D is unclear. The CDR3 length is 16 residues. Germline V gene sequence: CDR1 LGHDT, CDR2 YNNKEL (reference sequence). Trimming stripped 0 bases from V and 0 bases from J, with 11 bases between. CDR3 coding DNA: TGTGCCAGCAGCCAAGAGCCTCGGGCAGCTAACTATGGCTACACCTTC. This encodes CASSQEPRAANYGYTF.

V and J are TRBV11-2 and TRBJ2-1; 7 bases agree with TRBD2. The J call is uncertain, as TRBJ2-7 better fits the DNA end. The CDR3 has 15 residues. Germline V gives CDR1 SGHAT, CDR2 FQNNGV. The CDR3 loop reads CASLERAGYYNEQYF. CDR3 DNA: TGTGCCAGCTTGGAGCGAGCGGGGTATTACAATGAGCAGTACTTC.

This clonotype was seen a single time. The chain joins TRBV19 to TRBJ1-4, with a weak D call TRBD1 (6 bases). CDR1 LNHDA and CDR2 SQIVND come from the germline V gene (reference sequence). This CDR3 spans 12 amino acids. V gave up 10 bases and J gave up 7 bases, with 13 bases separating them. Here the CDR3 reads CATRTDSEKLFF. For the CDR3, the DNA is TGTGCCACCCGGACAGACAGTGAAAAACTGTTTTTT.

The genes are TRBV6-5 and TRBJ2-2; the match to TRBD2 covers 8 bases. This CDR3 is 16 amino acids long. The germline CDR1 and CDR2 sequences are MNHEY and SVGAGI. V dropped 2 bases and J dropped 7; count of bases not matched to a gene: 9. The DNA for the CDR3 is TGTGCCAGCAGTTACGGGGGTAGCGGGATTTTCGGGGAGCTGTTTTTT. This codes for CASSYGGSGIFGELFF.

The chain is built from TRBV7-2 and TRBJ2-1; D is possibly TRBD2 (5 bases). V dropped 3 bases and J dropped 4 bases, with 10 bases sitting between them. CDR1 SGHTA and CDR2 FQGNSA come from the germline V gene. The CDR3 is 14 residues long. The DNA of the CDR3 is TGTGCCAGCAGCTTTTTCGGGGAATACAATGAGCAGTTCTTC. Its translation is CASSFFGEYNEQFF.

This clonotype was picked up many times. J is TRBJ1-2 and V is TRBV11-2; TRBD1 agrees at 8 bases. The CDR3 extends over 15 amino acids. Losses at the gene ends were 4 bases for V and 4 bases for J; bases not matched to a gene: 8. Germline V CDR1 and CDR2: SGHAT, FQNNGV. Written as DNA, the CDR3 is TGTGCCAGCAGCTCCGTCGACAGGGGATTCTATGGCTACACCTTC. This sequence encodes CASSSVDRGFYGYTF.